This TCR beta chain was recovered during a study of patients and donors after allogeneic stem cell transplantation (dated by TCRdb to the early 2020s). The library was obtained by RT-PCR. The sequencer was a NextSeq 550. The public reads were reanalyzed by TCRdb: fastp trimming at Q25, MiXCR alignment, in-frame beta chains only. Entries that share a CDR3 protein sequence are merged under the most common genes and DNA. The sample contains approximately 200,000 distinct CDR3 sequences, less than 50% of them found a single time. The ten largest account for roughly 11% of the sample. V trim: 6 bases; J trim: 13 bases; unmatched bases: 5. CDR1 and CDR2 are drawn from the germline V gene: MDHEN, SYDVKM. From the cysteine through the phenylalanine, the CDR3 covers 11 amino acids. Only the CDR3 region is kept as DNA, spanning 33 bases read in frame from base 1. On this clonotype: The target of this receptor is not known. No base quality values were provided; no much bigger clone lies one nucleotide off.

This clonotype was obtained from a human donor who was either an allogeneic HSCT recipient or a stem cell or donor lymphocyte infusion donor (not recorded which). It is not recorded whose cells these are; they may come from a transplant donor. The chain joins TRBV28 to TRBJ1-2; the junction holds 10 bases that match TRBD1. Sequenced material: blood, either unsorted or a sorted T cell fraction (not recorded which). The CDR3 loop reads CASSVDRGSTF. The sequenced DNA is TGTGCCAGCAGCGTGGACAGGGGGAGCACCTTC.